This T cell receptor (beta chain) was found in a study of cytomegalovirus exposure and HLA in healthy donors. Study details: The 95 to 150 validation repertoires were produced on the same platform as the approximately 620 repertoires of the first cohort. This was reported in a later analysis. Overall study findings and caveats: The classifier, whose performance was assessed in both the original and validation cohorts, reportedly diagnosed cytomegalovirus status with high specificity and sensitivity. Listed as cytomegalovirus-associated were about 160 TCR beta chains.

It was the roughly 130-subject validation cohort, separate from the roughly 700-subject first cohort, to which the donors belonged. Assay used: immunoSEQ multiplex PCR; TCRdb lists only in-frame clones, some missing. The sample includes roughly 150,000 clones, 85% to 90% seen only once; the top ten take roughly 6%. With respect to this clone: Its specificity is unknown.

This CDR3 has 15 amino acids. CDR1 and CDR2 (germline): SGDLS, YYNGEE. V gave up 3 bases and J gave up 2 bases, with 13 bases separating them. The receptor comes from a woman in her 30s in good health and CMV-seronegative. Source material: PBMCs. The rearrangement joins TRBV9 to TRBJ2-3, with TRBD1 as a possible D gene (5 bases). In DNA, the CDR3 is TGTGCCAGCAGCGCTAAGGGGTACCCCACAGATACGCAGTATTTT. Translating it yields CASSAKGYPTDTQYF.